The clone carrying this T cell receptor beta chain was recorded at least ten times. Its specificity is unknown. The sample originates from a study of human T cells and chemical hapten exposure. TCRdb independently ran MiXCR on the RACE reads; one entry per CDR3 protein. The data show some 400,000 distinct CDR3 sequences, with about 5.1% seen just once and 2.5% to 3% held by the top ten. V was shortened by 5 bases and J by 0 bases, with 10 bases between the two germline ends. Germline values: CDR1 KGHDR, CDR2 SFDVKD. CDR3 length equals 15 residues. This sample's time point: pre-sensitization, week 0. Treatment in this sample: therapeutic diphenylcyclopropenone sensitization with weekly scalp DPC. Study-level findings and limits: It should be noted that donors had alopecia, so their immune response may differ from healthy people's.

Specimen: whole blood, collected in connection with sensitization to the hapten diphenylcyclopropenone (DPC). The TCR was taken from a woman in her 50s with alopecia areata. Some clones in this sample may be carry-over from other donors' samples. This sequence joins TRBV24-1 and TRBJ2-4; possibly TRBD2 for D (6 bases). CDR3 sequence (DNA): TGTGCCACCAGTGGTGGAGGGGAAGCCAAAAACATTCAGTACTTC. Translated: CATSGGGEAKNIQYF.